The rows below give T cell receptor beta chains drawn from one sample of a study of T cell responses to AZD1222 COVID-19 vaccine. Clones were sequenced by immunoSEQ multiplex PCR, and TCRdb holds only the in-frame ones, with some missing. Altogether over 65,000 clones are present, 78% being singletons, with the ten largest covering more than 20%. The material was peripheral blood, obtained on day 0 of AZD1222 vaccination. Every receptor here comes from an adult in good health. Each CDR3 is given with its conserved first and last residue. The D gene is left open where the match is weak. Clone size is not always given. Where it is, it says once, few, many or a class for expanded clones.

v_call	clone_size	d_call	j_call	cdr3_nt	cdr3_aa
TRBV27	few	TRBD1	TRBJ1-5	TGTGCCAGCAGTCGGGACAGGGGTTTCAATCAGCCCCAGCATTTT	CASSRDRGFNQPQHF
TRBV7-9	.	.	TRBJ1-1	TGTGCCAGCAGCCAGACCCGGGACCCCATTACAGCTTTCTTT	CASSQTRDPITAFF
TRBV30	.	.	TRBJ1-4	TGTGCCTGGAGTCAACCGGGACAAGAAAAACTGTTTTTT	CAWSQPGQEKLFF
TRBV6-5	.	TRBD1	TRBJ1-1	TGTGCCATCTCGACAGGGTGGAACACTGAAGCTTTCTTT	CAISTGWNTEAFF
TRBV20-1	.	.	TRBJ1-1	TGCAGTGCTAGTGGCGGCAGCATGAACACTGAAGCTTTCTTT	CSASGGSMNTEAFF
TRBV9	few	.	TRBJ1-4	TGTGCCAGCAGCCCTCAAAGGACAGCAAATGAAAAACTGTTTTTT	CASSPQRTANEKLFF
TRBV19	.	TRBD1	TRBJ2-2	TGTGCCGCCGGGACAGGGGGGACTGCGAACACCGGGGAGCTGTTTTTT	CAAGTGGTANTGELFF
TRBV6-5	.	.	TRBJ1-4	TGTGCCAGCAGTTACTCGAGTGGGGATGAAAAACTGTTTTTT	CASSYSSGDEKLFF
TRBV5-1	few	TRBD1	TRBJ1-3	TGCGCCAGCAGCTTGACAGGGGACGGAAACACCATATATTTT	CASSLTGDGNTIYF
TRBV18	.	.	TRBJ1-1	TGTGCCAGCTCACCTCAGACAGAAAACACTGAAGCTTTCTTT	CASSPQTENTEAFF
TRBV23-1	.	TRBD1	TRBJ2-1	TGCGCCAGCAGTCCGATGGTGACAGGGGGGATTGAGCAGTTCTTC	CASSPMVTGGIEQFF
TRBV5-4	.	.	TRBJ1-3	TGTGCCAGCAGCTCGTCGTCAGGAAGGAGCTCTGGAAACACCATATATTTT	CASSSSSGRSSGNTIYF
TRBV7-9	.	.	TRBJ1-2	TGTGCCAGCAGCTTGCCCGGACCCTATGGCTACACCTTC	CASSLPGPYGYTF
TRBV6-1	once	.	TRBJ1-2	TGTGCCAGCAGTGAAGCCTCCACAGGGAAACCAAACTATGGCTACACCTTC	CASSEASTGKPNYGYTF
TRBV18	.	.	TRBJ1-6	TGTGCCAGCTCACCACCGAGTGGTTCTCCCTATAATTCACCCCTCCACTTT	CASSPPSGSPYNSPLHF
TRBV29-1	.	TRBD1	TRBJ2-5	TGCAGCGTTGCCAGGGGGCAAGGTGAGACCCAGTACTTC	CSVARGQGETQYF
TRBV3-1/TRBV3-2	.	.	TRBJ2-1	TGTGCCAGCAGCCAGACTACGCGTGGGGGGAAGAATGAGCAGTTCTTC	CASSQTTRGGKNEQFF
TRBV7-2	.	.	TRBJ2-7	TGTGCCAGCAGCCCGGGACTTCGCTCCTACGAGCAGTACTTC	CASSPGLRSYEQYF
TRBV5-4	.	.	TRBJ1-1	TGTGCCAGCAGCCCTCAGGGGATGAACACTGAAGCTTTCTTT	CASSPQGMNTEAFF
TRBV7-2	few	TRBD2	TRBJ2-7	TGTGCCAGCAGCTTAGGCGGGACTAGCTACGAGCAGTACTTC	CASSLGGTSYEQYF
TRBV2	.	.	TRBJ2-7	TGTGCCAGCAGTGAGACTTACGAGCAGTACTTC	CASSETYEQYF
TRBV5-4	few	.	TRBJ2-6	TGTGCCAGCAGGCCTCCGAGTGGGGACTCTGGGGCCAACGTCCTGACTTTC	CASRPPSGDSGANVLTF
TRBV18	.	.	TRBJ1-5	TGTGCCAGCTCACCGATGGGGAATCAGCCCCAGCATTTT	CASSPMGNQPQHF
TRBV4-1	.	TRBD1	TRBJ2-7	TGCGCCAGCAGCCAAGATGATTCGAGGGCAGGGGGTCGACAACCGCAGTACTTC	CASSQDDSRAGGRQPQYF
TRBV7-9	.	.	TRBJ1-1	TGTGCCAGCAGCTTAGCGCTGGCAGGGGTCCAAGCTTTCTTT	CASSLALAGVQAFF
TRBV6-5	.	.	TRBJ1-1	TGTGCCAGCAGTTACTCGACAGGCTTGAACACTGAAGCTTTCTTT	CASSYSTGLNTEAFF
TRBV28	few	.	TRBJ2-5	TGTGCCAGCGCGGAGGTCCAAGAGACCCAGTACTTC	CASAEVQETQYF
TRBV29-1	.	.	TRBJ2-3	TGCAGCGTCCGGGGTAGTCGTGCCGAAGACCAACCTACGCAGTATTTT	CSVRGSRAEDQPTQYF
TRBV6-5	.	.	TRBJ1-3	TGTGCCAGCGGCTCGACAGATGCCTCTGGAAACACCATATATTTT	CASGSTDASGNTIYF
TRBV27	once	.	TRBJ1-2	TGTGCCAGCAGTCCAGGGAGGGGTAGGAGCTATGGCTACACCTTC	CASSPGRGRSYGYTF
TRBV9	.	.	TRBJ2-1	TGTGCCAGCAGCGTAGCAGGGGCCGGCTCCTACAATGAGCAGTTCTTC	CASSVAGAGSYNEQFF
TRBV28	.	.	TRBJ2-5	TGTGCCAGCAGTTTACCGACGCACGATGGACAGACCCAGTACTTC	CASSLPTHDGQTQYF
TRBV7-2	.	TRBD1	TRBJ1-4	TGTGCCAGCAGCCGACAGGGGGTTGAAAAACTGTTTTTT	CASSRQGVEKLFF
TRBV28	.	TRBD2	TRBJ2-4	TGTGCCAGCAGGAGGCCAGCGGGAGAAGGATCCATTCAGTACTTC	CASRRPAGEGSIQYF
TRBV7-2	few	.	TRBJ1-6	TGTGCCAGCAGCCACTGGCAGCAGAATTCACCCCTCCACTTT	CASSHWQQNSPLHF
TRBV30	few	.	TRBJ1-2	TGTGCCTGGAGTTTGGGGGGGCAGGGAGGCTACACCTTC	CAWSLGGQGGYTF